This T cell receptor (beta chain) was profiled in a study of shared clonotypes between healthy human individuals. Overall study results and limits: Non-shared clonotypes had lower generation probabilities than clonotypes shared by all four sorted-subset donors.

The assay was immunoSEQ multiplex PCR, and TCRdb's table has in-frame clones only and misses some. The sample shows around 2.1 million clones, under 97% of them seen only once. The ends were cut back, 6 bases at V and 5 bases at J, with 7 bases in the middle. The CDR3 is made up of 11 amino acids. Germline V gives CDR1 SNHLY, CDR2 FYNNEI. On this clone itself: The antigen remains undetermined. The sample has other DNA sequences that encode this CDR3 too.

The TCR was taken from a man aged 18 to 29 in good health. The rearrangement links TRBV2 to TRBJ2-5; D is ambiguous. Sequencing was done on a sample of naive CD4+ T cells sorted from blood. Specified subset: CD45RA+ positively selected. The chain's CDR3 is CASSPSETQYF. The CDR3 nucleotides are TGTGCCAGCAGCCCCAGTGAGACCCAGTACTTC.